This T cell receptor (beta chain) was sequenced in a study of CD8+CD57+ T cells in acquired aplastic anemia. The overall study: Average CD4+ read depth in healthy donors was 10 million to 12 million reads.

Genomic DNA constituted the template upon which TCR beta VDJ and CDR3 profiling was performed. From the reads, TCRdb called clonotypes with MiXCR, one entry per CDR3 protein. The profile shows roughly 130,000 distinct CDR3 sequences, about 48% of them singletons. Study findings and constraints: Patients showed no significant difference from controls in CD8+ Simpson's diversity. Patients and controls were found to share more than 25 CD8+ CDR3 sequences.

A word on this clonotype: As yet, its antigen is unknown.

The CDR3 is 14 amino acids. J gave up 1 base and V 5 bases, and 5 bases lay outside the gene matches. Germline V gene lookup returns CDR1 MNHNS and CDR2 SASEGT. The TCR sequence derives from a human donor in good health, serving as a control. This rearrangement joins TRBV6-1 to TRBJ2-7, with 7 bases that match TRBD1. The sample consisted of sorted CD4+, CD8+, or CD8+CD57+ T cells (not recorded which) from PBMCs. CDR3 DNA sequence: TGTGCCAGCAGTCCGGGACAGCTTTCCTACGAGCAGTACTTC. This gives the protein CASSPGQLSYEQYF.